The 26 T cell receptor beta chains reported below all come from one sample, sequenced in a study of CD8+CD57+ T cells in acquired aplastic anemia listed by TCRdb under 2018. Sequenced on an Illumina HiSeq 2000. Profiling of TCR beta VDJ combinations and CDR3 sequences used genomic DNA as the template. The raw public data were reprocessed by TCRdb itself: fastp quality trimming at Q25, MiXCR clonotype calling, in-frame beta chains only. Rows with one shared CDR3 protein collapse into an entry with the most common genes and DNA. For this sample the table gives around 400,000 distinct CDR3 sequences, of which around 68% were detected only once. Approximately 3.8% of the sample rests with the top ten. Material for sequencing was sorted CD4+, CD8+, or CD8+CD57+ T cells (not recorded which) from PBMCs. These TCRs come from a human donor in good health, serving as a control.

The CDR3, as DNA: TGTGCCACCAGCATCGTAGACAGGGAAAGCTCCCCCCTCCACTTT. Translation: CATSIVDRESSPLHF. This rearrangement joins TRBV15 to TRBJ1-6, with 7 positions matching TRBD1. The CDR3 has 15 amino acids. Germline V gives CDR1 LNHNV, CDR2 YYDKDF (reference sequence). With V trimmed by 4 bases and J by 13 bases, 13 bases remained unmatched.

Notes on this clonotype: The CDR3 does not end in the conserved phenylalanine or tryptophan, so this is likely a read error. The DNA is omitted, as the CDR3 cannot be located on it reliably, and the CDR3 follows TCRdb's listing. The chain links TRBV19 to TRBJ1-3. The CDR3 region is 16 residues in length, termini included. Germline V CDR1 and CDR2: LNHDA, SQIVND (reference sequence). CDR3 region: CASKSVGSYGYTFGSV.

As concerns this clonotype: One end of the junction does not line up with germline, which may come from a read error. The CDR3 DNA sequence: TGTGCCAGCAGTCTACGGGGTAACAATGGCTACACCTTC. Protein sequence: CASSLRGNNGYTF. This chain connects TRBV10-2 to TRBJ1-2; D gene ambiguous. The germline gives CDR1 WSHSY, CDR2 SAAADI. CDR3 length: 13 amino acids.

This clonotype was recorded at least ten times. The chain employs TRBV6-5 and TRBJ2-7, with 9 nucleotides matching TRBD1. The CDR3 spans 17 residues. In germline, CDR1 is MNHEY, CDR2 SVGAGI. V lost 0 bases to trimming and J lost 4 bases; unmatched junction nucleotides: 10. The CDR3 DNA is TGTGCCAGCAGTTACTCTGGGACAGGGAGTGGGCTTTACGAGCAGTACTTC. It is translated as CASSYSGTGSGLYEQYF.

This clonotype was seen more than once but under ten times. The chain employs TRBV24-1 and TRBJ2-3; D unclear. V lost 9 bases and J lost 4, with 7 bases in between. In germline, CDR1 is KGHDR, CDR2 SFDVKD. The CDR3 length is 11 residues. This chain's CDR3 is CATGVADTQYF. The DNA for the CDR3 is TGTGCCACCGGGGTTGCAGATACGCAGTATTTT.

The chain joins TRBV7-2 to TRBJ1-6; possible D gene TRBD1, 6 bases. The V end lost 6 bases, the J end lost 9 bases, and 15 bases lay between the germline ends. CDR3 length: 14 residues. Germline loops: CDR1 SGHTA, CDR2 FQGNSA. CDR3 region: CASRPGQITSPLHF. In DNA form, the CDR3 reads TGTGCCAGCAGACCTGGACAGATAACTTCACCCCTCCACTTT.

Notes on this clonotype: At one end, the junction sequence differs from germline, possibly due to a read error. The V gene is TRBV20-1, the J gene TRBJ1-3, with TRBD1 as a possible D gene (5 bases). The germline V gene has CDR1 DFQATT and CDR2 SNEGSKA (reference sequence). This CDR3 is 13 amino acids long. For the CDR3, the DNA is TGCAGCGCTAGAGACAGAGCTGAAAAACCCATATATTTT. Encoded protein: CSARDRAEKPIYF.

This clonotype was recorded many times. The chain recombines TRBV6-1 with TRBJ2-7; 8 bases are a match to TRBD2. Trimming at V came to 5 bases and at J to 0 bases, leaving 9 bases not matched to a gene. There are 16 residues in the CDR3. Germline CDR1 is MNHNS and CDR2 is SASEGT. CDR3 protein: CASSSTGGTSSYEQYF. The CDR3 DNA reads TGTGCCAGCAGTTCTACCGGTGGGACTAGCTCCTACGAGCAGTACTTC.

Notes on this clonotype: At one boundary the junction diverges from the germline segment, which might be a read error. The V and J genes are TRBV7-6 and TRBJ2-7; TRBD1 matches 9 bases. Per the germline V gene, CDR1 is SGHVS and CDR2 is FNYEAQ. CDR3 length: 15 residues. CDR3 nucleotide sequence: TGTGCCAGCCGACGGGACAGGGAGAACACCGGGGAGCTGTACTTC. This gives the protein CASRRDRENTGELYF.

Concerning this clonotype: One junction end does not reproduce the germline sequence, and a read error may be involved. The chain joins TRBV5-1 to TRBJ2-5; D tentatively reads TRBD1 or TRBD2 (5 bases each). This CDR3 is built from 13 residues. Germline assignment: CDR1 SGHRS and CDR2 YFSETQ. As DNA, the CDR3 is TGCGCCGGCAGCTTGTTCGGGGACGAGACCCAGTGCTTC. Translated, it gives CAGSLFGDETQCF.

The table lists this clonotype with a few counts. The J gene is TRBJ1-5, the V gene TRBV30; D gene uncertain. Germline V lookup: CDR1 GTSNPN, CDR2 SVGIG (reference sequence). The V end lost 3 bases, the J end lost 6 bases, and 12 bases lay between the germline ends. The CDR3 is 13 residues long. The CDR3 DNA sequence: TGTGCCTGGAGCCCTCAATCGGGTCAGCCCCAGCATTTT. It is translated as CAWSPQSGQPQHF.

The chain links TRBV20-1 to TRBJ2-5; no firm D call. V was trimmed by 4 bases and J by 6 bases, leaving 18 bases between them. The CDR3 is 14 residues long. Germline CDR1 DFQATT, CDR2 SNEGSKA (reference sequence). The CDR3 bases are TGCAGTGCTACCCGCCCAGAGGCCGAAAAGACCCAGTACTTC. It specifies CSATRPEAEKTQYF.

This clonotype showed up many times. The rearrangement uses TRBV6-2 or TRBV6-3 and TRBJ1-5; possible D gene TRBD1, 5 bases. Trimming pared 5 bases from V and 4 bases from J, leaving 6 bases between. The CDR3 runs to 12 residues. Looked up from germline, CDR1 is MNHEY and CDR2 is SVGEGT. This CDR3 is CASSRGNQPQHF. CDR3 in DNA: TGTGCCAGCAGTAGGGGAAATCAGCCCCAGCATTTT.

The V and J genes are TRBV20-1 and TRBJ2-1; 7 bases are shared with TRBD1. Germline loops: CDR1 DFQATT, CDR2 SNEGSKA (reference sequence). There are 13 residues in the CDR3. V lost 6 bases, J lost 11 bases, and 13 bases stayed unmatched. In nucleotides, the CDR3 is TGCAGTGCCACCCTTGGACAGGATTCCAAGCAGTTCTTC. Protein: CSATLGQDSKQFF.

This clonotype appeared a few times. This likely comes from a read error, as the CDR3 has no conserved phenylalanine or tryptophan at its end. The chain joins TRBV30 to TRBJ2-3; 12 bases fit TRBD2. Germline V lookup: CDR1 GTSNPN, CDR2 SVGIG (reference sequence). The CDR3 length is 17 residues. The ends lost 2 bases at V and 1 base at J; junction bases unmatched: 7. The CDR3 DNA is TGTGCCTGGAGTCCTCGCCGACTAGCGGGGGGCACAGATACGCAGTATCTT. Its translation is CAWSPRRLAGGTDTQYL.

This clonotype occurred many times. The chain is built from TRBV30 and TRBJ1-2; 7 bases agree with TRBD1. Germline values: CDR1 GTSNPN, CDR2 SVGIG (reference sequence). CDR3 size: 13 residues. After removal of 2 bases from V and 8 bases from J, the junction contained 8 bases not matched to a gene. The CDR3 DNA follows: TGTGCCTGGAGTTCTGAGACAGGGAGAGGCTACACCTTC. Translation: CAWSSETGRGYTF.

The V and J genes are TRBV2 and TRBJ2-7; D is possibly TRBD2 (6 bases). CDR1 and CDR2 from the germline V gene are SNHLY and FYNNEI. The CDR3 is 15 residues long. The V gene lost 5 bases and the J gene lost 1 base, with 15 bases spanning the gap. The CDR3 loop reads CASSFSGLESYEQYF. DNA for the CDR3: TGTGCCAGCAGTTTTTCGGGACTTGAGTCCTACGAGCAGTACTTC.

CDR3 residues: CASSSVRGMSGYTF. In nucleotides, the CDR3 is TGCGCCAGCAGCTCCGTCAGGGGAATGTCGGGCTACACCTTC. The chain has TRBV5-1 and TRBJ1-2, with D possibly being TRBD1 (6 bases). Looked up from germline, CDR1 is SGHRS and CDR2 is YFSETQ. Trimming shortened V by 3 bases and J by 8 bases, and 17 bases separated the two germline ends. The CDR3 is made up of 14 amino acids.

In regard to this clonotype: At one end, the junction sequence differs from germline, possibly due to a read error. The chain carries TRBV12-5 and TRBJ2-3, with TRBD2 identical over 7 bases. The CDR3 runs 15 residues. The germline V gene has CDR1 LGHNT and CDR2 FRNRAP. CDR3 coding DNA: TGCGCCAGCAGTTCAGGCGGCGGGGGATCAGATACGCAGTATTTT. Protein sequence: CASSSGGGGSDTQYF.

This clonotype occurred a few times. A single base separates this from a much larger clone, so it may be a read error. This sequence joins TRBV7-2 and TRBJ2-5; TRBD1 agrees at 7 bases. Germline-derived CDR1 and CDR2 are SGHTA and FQGNSA. The CDR3 extends over 14 amino acids. The CDR3, as DNA: TGTGCCAGCAAAGAACAGGGGCCCCAAGGGACCCAGTACTTC. Protein: CASKEQGPQGTQYF.

This clonotype was counted ten times or more. The J gene is TRBJ2-1, the V gene TRBV5-1; 8 nucleotides match TRBD1. The CDR3 contains 15 residues. V gave up 4 bases and J gave up 9 bases; unmatched junction bases: 12. CDR1 and CDR2 from the germline V gene are SGHRS and YFSETQ. DNA of the CDR3: TGCGCCAGCAGCCGTGACAGGGGAGCGGTCGGTGAGCAGTTCTTC. Protein product: CASSRDRGAVGEQFF.

This clonotype was seen a handful of times. The V gene is TRBV29-1, the J gene TRBJ1-1; perhaps TRBD1 as D (6 bases). The CDR3 extends over 18 amino acids. The germline CDR1 and CDR2 sequences are SQVTM and ANQGSEA. V gave up 6 bases and J gave up 8 bases, with 34 bases separating them. For the CDR3, the DNA is TGCAGCGTGTACCGGGACATGCCCTATCGTTTCGCCGTACAAGAAGCTTTCTTT. It codes for CSVYRDMPYRFAVQEAFF.

Note on this clonotype: Just one base apart from a much larger clone, this may be a read error. This chain uses TRBV30 with TRBJ1-5; tentatively, D is TRBD1 (5 bases). Trimming left V 0 bases short and J 7 bases short, with 10 bases between. The length of the CDR3 is 13 residues. From germline, CDR1 is GTSNPN and CDR2 SVGIG (reference sequence). In nucleotides, the CDR3 is TGTGCCTGGAGTGTACGGGGCGTGCAGCCCCAGCATTTT. This sequence encodes CAWSVRGVQPQHF.

This clonotype was seen repeatedly, ten times or more. The rearrangement links TRBV20-1 to TRBJ1-1; D is unresolved. The germline gives CDR1 DFQATT, CDR2 SNEGSKA (reference sequence). The CDR3 runs 13 residues. The V gene lost 0 bases and the J gene lost 3 bases, with 8 bases spanning the gap. CDR3 coding DNA: TGCAGTGCTAGAGATGGGAGTGACACTGAAGCTTTCTTT. Translating gives CSARDGSDTEAFF.

Concerning this clonotype itself: Relative to the germline gene, one junction end is altered; a read error may explain this. The V gene is TRBV7-4, the J gene TRBJ2-2, with 9 bases fitting TRBD2. This CDR3 contains 15 residues. CDR1 and CDR2 from the germline V gene are SGHVT and SQSDAQ. CDR3 nucleotides: TGTGCTAGCAGCTCCGGCGGGACTAGCTACCAAGAGCTGTTTTTT. This translates into CASSSGGTSYQELFF.

V usage is TRBV9 and J usage is TRBJ2-3, with D possibly being TRBD2 (6 bases). Germline assignment: CDR1 SGDLS and CDR2 YYNGEE. The CDR3 spans 15 residues. The DNA of the CDR3 is TGTGTCTGCAGCTTCACGGGGGTAGAAACAGATACGCAGTATTTT. Its protein product is CVCSFTGVETDTQYF.